This T cell receptor (beta chain) was retrieved from a study of HIV-infected children after antiretroviral therapy interruption. Study as a whole: Continuous-treatment children had median age approximately 8 years, interruption more than 9 years. The study, taken as a whole, reports: Naive CD4+ CDR3 sharing between time points fell after interruption began.

Germline CDR1 SGHTA, CDR2 FQGNSA. The CDR3 is made up of 14 amino acids. The ends were cut back, 1 base at V and 7 bases at J, with 12 bases in the middle. The TCR library was built from RNA with a 3' RACE protocol and unique molecular identifiers. Each CDR3 protein gets one entry after TCRdb re-called the 3' RACE reads with MiXCR. The sample includes 90,000 or so distinct CDR3 sequences, about 7.2% of them seen just once. The sample holds many counts of this clonotype. What it binds is unknown. Documented treatment: PENTA 11 planned treatment interruption arm or continuous ART arm. This sequence originates from a pool of human donors with HIV. The J gene is TRBJ2-3, the V gene TRBV7-2; D remains ambiguous. Sample: CD45RA+ CD4+ T cells from PBMCs, pooled from several time points, taken from a donor given antiretroviral therapy, either interrupted or continuous. Subset meaning: naive CD4+ CD45RA+ CD45RO- T cells. This CDR3 is CASSLDLNRNTQYF. The DNA of the CDR3 is TGTGCCAGCAGCTTAGACCTAAACCGGAATACGCAGTATTTT.